Below, 9 T cell receptor beta chains from the same sample are listed, as sequenced in a study of early T cells in non-severe SARS-CoV-2 infection. TCRdb reprocessed the 5' RACE reads with MiXCR, giving one entry per CDR3 protein. This sample has tens of thousands of distinct CDR3 sequences, with 8.5% to 10% found just once. Sequencing was performed on whole blood. The receptors originated from an adult who was a healthcare worker with PCR-confirmed SARS-CoV-2 infection or an uninfected control (not recorded which).

This clonotype has ten or more counts. The chain employs TRBV10-3 and TRBJ2-1; TRBD1 is a possible D gene (6 bases). Germline CDR1 reads ENHRY; CDR2 reads SYGVKD. Trimming stripped 2 bases from V and 0 bases from J, with 8 bases between. This CDR3 has 15 residues. CDR3 protein: CAISEQGFSYNEQFF. The CDR3 bases are TGTGCCATCAGTGAGCAGGGGTTCTCCTACAATGAGCAGTTCTTC.

This clonotype was detected a few times. V usage is TRBV2 and J usage is TRBJ2-7; 10 nucleotides agree with TRBD1. Germline loops: CDR1 SNHLY, CDR2 FYNNEI. V gave up 8 bases and J gave up 2 bases; unmatched junction bases: 6. The CDR3 is 14 residues long. The CDR3 sequence is CASGGQGFAYEQYF. DNA of the CDR3: TGTGCCAGCGGGGGACAGGGGTTTGCCTACGAGCAGTACTTC. The full variable domain, its missing parts supplied by reference TRBV2 and TRBJ2-7, is EPEVTQTPSHQVTQMGQEVILRCVPISNHLYFYWYRQILGQKVEFLVSFYNNEISEKSEIFDDQFSVERPDGSNFTLKIRSTKLEDSAMYFCASGGQGFAYEQYFGPGTRLTVT.

This clonotype was counted many times. The rearrangement joins TRBV2 to TRBJ2-7; 7 nucleotides match TRBD1. Per the germline V gene, CDR1 is SNHLY and CDR2 is FYNNEI. This CDR3 region has 13 residues. J was trimmed by 6 bases and V by 5 bases; bases with no gene match: 7. The CDR3 loop is CASSKTGESEQYF. CDR3 nucleotides: TGTGCCAGCAGTAAAACAGGGGAGTCCGAGCAGTACTTC. The variable domain in full, with the rest retrieved from reference TRBV2 and TRBJ2-7, is EPEVTQTPSHQVTQMGQEVILRCVPISNHLYFYWYRQILGQKVEFLVSFYNNEISEKSEIFDDQFSVERPDGSNFTLKIRSTKLEDSAMYFCASSKTGESEQYFGPGTRLTVT.

This clonotype was observed a few times. The chain employs TRBV12-3 or TRBV12-4 and TRBJ1-5, with unresolved D. V lost 1 base, J lost 4 bases, and 11 bases lay in between. This CDR3 spans 15 amino acids. In nucleotides, the CDR3 is TGTGCCAGCAGTTTAGAGGCAGGTAGTAATCAGCCCCAGCATTTT. The encoded protein is CASSLEAGSNQPQHF.

In this sample, this clonotype turned up a few times. CDR3 bases: TGCAGTGCTCGGACAGGGAGAAGAACTGAAGCTTTCTTT. Its translation is CSARTGRRTEAFF. This sequence joins TRBV20-1 and TRBJ1-1, with 8 bases fitting TRBD1. CDR3 length: 13 residues. The J segment lost 5 bases and the V segment lost 5 bases, leaving 7 bases of the junction unmatched. Germline V gene data show CDR1 as DFQATT and CDR2 as SNEGSKA (reference sequence).

This chain links TRBV11-2 with TRBJ2-7; the match to TRBD2 covers 8 bases. Trimming at V came to 5 bases and at J to 2 bases, leaving 11 bases not matched to a gene. The CDR3 spans 16 residues. Germline V lookup: CDR1 SGHAT, CDR2 FQNNGV. The CDR3 coding sequence is TGTGCCAGCAGCCCAAAGTGGGTAGCGGGGACCTACGAGCAGTACTTC. It yields the protein CASSPKWVAGTYEQYF.

V is TRBV30 and J is TRBJ1-2; no definite D call. This CDR3 comprises 12 residues. CDR1 is GTSNPN, CDR2 SVGIG, per germline (reference sequence). V lost 2 bases and J lost 4, with 8 bases in between. For the CDR3, the DNA is TGTGCCTGGAGTCTGGGGTCCTATGGCTACACCTTC. Its protein is CAWSLGSYGYTF.

CDR3 sequence: CASSITGGGNEQFF. The CDR3 bases are TGTGCCAGCAGTATTACCGGTGGGGGCAATGAGCAGTTCTTC. The V gene is TRBV2, the J gene TRBJ2-1; D tentatively fits TRBD1 or TRBD2 (5 bases each). The V end was cut by 5 bases, the J end by 6 bases, with 14 bases between. The CDR3 consists of 14 residues. Germline V gene sequence: CDR1 SNHLY, CDR2 FYNNEI.

This clonotype came up a few times. The chain has TRBV19 and TRBJ2-3, with TRBD1 identical over 8 bases. From germline, CDR1 is LNHDA and CDR2 SQIVND (reference sequence). V shed 1 base and J 2 bases; nucleotides not matched to a gene: 5. The length of the CDR3 is 16 residues. As DNA, the CDR3 is TGTGCCAGTAGTATAGGGACAGGGACGGCCACAGATACGCAGTATTTT. Translation gives CASSIGTGTATDTQYF.